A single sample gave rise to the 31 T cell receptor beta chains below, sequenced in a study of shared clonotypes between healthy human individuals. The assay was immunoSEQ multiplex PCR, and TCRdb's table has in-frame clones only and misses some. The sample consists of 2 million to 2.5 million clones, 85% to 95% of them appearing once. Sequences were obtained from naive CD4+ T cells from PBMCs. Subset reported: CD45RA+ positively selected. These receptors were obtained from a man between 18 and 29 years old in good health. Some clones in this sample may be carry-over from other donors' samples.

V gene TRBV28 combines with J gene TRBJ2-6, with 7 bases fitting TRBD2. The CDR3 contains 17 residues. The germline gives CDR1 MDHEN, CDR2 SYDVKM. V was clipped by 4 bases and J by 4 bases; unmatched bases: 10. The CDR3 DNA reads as TGTGCCAGCAGTTCGGGGGGACCCCCCTGGGGGGCCAACGTCCTGACTTTC. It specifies CASSSGGPPWGANVLTF. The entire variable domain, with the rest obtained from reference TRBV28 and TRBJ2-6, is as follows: DVKVTQSSRYLVKRTGEKVFLECVQDMDHENMFWYRQDPGLGLRLIYFSYDVKMKEKGDIPEGYSVSREKKERFSLILESASTNQTSMYLCASSSGGPPWGANVLTFGAGSRLTVL.

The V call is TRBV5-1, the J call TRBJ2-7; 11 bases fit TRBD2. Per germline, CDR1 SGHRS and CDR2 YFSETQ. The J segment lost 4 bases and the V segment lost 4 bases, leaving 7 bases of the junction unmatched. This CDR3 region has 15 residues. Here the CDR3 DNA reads TGCGCCAGCAGCGATTTAGCGGGAGGGGATTACGAGCAGTACTTC. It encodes CASSDLAGGDYEQYF.

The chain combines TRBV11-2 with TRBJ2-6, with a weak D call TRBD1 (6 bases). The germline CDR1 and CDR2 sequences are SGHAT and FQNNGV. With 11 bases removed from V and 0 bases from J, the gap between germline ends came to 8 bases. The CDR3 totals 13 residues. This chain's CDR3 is CAGQNSGANVLTF. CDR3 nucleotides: TGTGCCGGACAGAACTCTGGGGCCAACGTCCTGACTTTC. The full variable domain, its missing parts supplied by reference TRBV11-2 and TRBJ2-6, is EAGVAQSPRYKIIEKRQSVAFWCNPISGHATLYWYQQILGQGPKLLIQFQNNGVVDDSQLPKDRFSAERLKGVDSTLKIQPAKLEDSAVYLCAGQNSGANVLTFGAGSRLTVL.

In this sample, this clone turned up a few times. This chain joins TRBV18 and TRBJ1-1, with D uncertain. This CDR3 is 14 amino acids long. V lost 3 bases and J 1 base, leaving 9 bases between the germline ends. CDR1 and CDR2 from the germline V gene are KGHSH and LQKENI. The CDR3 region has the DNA TGTGCCAGCTCACCGTCCATCGGGAACACTGAAGCTTTCTTT. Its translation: CASSPSIGNTEAFF.

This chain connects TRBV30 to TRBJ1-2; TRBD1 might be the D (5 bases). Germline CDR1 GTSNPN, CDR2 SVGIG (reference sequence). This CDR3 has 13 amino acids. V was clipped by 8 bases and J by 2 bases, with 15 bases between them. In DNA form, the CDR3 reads TGTGCCGGAGGGGCCCTCGGGAACTATGGCTACACCTTC. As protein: CAGGALGNYGYTF. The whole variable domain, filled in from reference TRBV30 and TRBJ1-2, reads SQTIHQWPATLVQPVGSPLSLECTVEGTSNPNLYWYRQAAGRGLQLLFYSVGIGQISSEVPQNLSASRPQDRQFILSSKKLLLSDSGFYLCAGGALGNYGYTFGSGTRLTVV.

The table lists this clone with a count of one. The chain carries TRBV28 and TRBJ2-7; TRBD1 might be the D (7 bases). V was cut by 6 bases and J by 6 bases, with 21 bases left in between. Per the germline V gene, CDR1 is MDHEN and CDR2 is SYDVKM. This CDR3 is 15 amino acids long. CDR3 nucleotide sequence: TGTGCCAGCAGGCTTCCTGGAGGGGACAGCGCCGAGCAGTACTTC. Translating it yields CASRLPGGDSAEQYF.

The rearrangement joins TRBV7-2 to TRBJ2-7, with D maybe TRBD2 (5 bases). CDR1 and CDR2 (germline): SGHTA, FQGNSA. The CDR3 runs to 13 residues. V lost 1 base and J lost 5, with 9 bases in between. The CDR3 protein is CASSLGGNDEQYF. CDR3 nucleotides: TGTGCCAGCAGCTTAGGAGGGAACGACGAGCAGTACTTC.

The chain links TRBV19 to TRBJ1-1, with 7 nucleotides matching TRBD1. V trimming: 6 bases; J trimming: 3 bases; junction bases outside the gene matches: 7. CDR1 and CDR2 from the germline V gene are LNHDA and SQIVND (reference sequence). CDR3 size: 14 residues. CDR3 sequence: CASREEGAYTEAFF. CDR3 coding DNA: TGTGCCAGTAGAGAGGAGGGGGCATACACTGAAGCTTTCTTT.

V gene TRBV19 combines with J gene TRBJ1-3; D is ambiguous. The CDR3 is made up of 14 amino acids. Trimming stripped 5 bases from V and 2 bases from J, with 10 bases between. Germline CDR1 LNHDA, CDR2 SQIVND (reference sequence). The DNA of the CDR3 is TGTGCCAGTAGTGGCGAACCTACTGGAAACACCATATATTTT. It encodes CASSGEPTGNTIYF.

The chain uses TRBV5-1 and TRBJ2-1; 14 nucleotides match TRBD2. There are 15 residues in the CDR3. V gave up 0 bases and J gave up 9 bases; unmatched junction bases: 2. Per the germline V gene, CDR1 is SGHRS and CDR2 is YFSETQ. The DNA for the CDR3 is TGCGCCAGCAGCTTGGGACTAGCGGGAGGGATTGAGCAGTTCTTC. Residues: CASSLGLAGGIEQFF. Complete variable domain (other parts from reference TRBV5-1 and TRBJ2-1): KAGVTQTPRYLIKTRGQQVTLSCSPISGHRSVSWYQQTPGQGLQFLFEYFSETQRNKGNFPGRFSGRQFSNSRSEMNVSTLELGDSALYLCASSLGLAGGIEQFFGPGTRLTVL.

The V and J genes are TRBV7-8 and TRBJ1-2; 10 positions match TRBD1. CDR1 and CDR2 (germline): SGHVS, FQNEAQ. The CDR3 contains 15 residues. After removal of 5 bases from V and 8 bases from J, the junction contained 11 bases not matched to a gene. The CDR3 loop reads CASSATGTGASGYTF. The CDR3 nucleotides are TGTGCCAGCAGCGCAACCGGGACAGGGGCTTCCGGCTACACCTTC. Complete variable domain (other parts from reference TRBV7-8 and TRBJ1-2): GAGVSQSPRYKVAKRGQDVALRCDPISGHVSLFWYQQALGQGPEFLTYFQNEAQLDKSGLPSDRFFAERPEGSVSTLKIQRTQQEDSAVYLCASSATGTGASGYTFGSGTRLTVV.

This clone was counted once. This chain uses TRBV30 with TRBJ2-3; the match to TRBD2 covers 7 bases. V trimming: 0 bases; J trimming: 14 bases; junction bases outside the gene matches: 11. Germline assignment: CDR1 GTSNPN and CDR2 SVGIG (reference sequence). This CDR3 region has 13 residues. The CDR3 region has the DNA TGTGCCTGGAGTGTAAACCAGCGGGACCCCCCGTATTTT. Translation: CAWSVNQRDPPYF.

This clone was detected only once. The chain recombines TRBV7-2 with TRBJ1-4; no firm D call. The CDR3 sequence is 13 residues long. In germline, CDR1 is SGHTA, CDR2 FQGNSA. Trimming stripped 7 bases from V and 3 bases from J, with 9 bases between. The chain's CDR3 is CASTTRANEKLFF. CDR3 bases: TGTGCCAGCACCACTCGGGCTAATGAAAAACTGTTTTTT.

The CDR3 DNA reads TGTGCCAGCAGCGTAGGGGCCGAGCAGTACTTC. It encodes CASSVGAEQYF. The J gene is TRBJ2-7, the V gene TRBV7-8, with D perhaps TRBD1 (5 bases). The V end lost 5 bases, the J end lost 6 bases, and 8 bases lay between the germline ends. Germline loops: CDR1 SGHVS, CDR2 FQNEAQ. The CDR3 runs 11 residues.

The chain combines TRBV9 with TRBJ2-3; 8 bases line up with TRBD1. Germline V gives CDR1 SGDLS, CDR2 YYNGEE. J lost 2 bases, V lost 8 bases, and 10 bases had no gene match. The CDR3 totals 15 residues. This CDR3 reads CASTGGTGSTDTQYF. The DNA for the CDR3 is TGTGCCAGTACTGGCGGGACAGGCTCCACAGATACGCAGTATTTT.

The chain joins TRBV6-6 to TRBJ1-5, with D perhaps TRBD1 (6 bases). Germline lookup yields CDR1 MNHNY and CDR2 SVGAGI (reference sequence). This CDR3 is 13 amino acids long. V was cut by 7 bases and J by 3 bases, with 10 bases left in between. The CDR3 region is CASTGDYNQPQHF. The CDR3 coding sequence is TGTGCCAGCACAGGGGACTACAATCAGCCCCAGCATTTT.

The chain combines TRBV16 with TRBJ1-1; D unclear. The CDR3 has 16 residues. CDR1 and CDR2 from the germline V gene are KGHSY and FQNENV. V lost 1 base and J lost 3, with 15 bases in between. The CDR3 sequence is CASSQYPKSADTEAFF. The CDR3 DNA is TGTGCCAGCAGCCAATACCCCAAAAGTGCGGACACTGAAGCTTTCTTT.

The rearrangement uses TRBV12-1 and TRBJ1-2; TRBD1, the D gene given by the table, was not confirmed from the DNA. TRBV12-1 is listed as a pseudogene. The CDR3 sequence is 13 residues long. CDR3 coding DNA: TGTGCCAGTCCGCCAAAACAGGGCTATGGCTACACCTTC. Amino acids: CASPPKQGYGYTF.

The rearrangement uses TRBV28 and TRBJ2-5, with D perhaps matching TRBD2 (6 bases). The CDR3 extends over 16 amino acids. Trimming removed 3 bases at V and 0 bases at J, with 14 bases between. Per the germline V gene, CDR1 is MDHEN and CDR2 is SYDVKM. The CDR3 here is CASSFAGSLYQETQYF. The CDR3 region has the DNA TGTGCCAGCAGTTTCGCGGGGAGTCTGTACCAAGAGACCCAGTACTTC.

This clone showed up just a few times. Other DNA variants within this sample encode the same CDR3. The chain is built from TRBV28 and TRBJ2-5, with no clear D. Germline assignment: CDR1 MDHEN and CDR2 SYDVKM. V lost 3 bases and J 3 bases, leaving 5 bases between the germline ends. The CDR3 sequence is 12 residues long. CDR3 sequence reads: CASSFREETQYF. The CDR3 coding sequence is TGTGCCAGCAGTTTTCGGGAAGAGACCCAGTACTTC.

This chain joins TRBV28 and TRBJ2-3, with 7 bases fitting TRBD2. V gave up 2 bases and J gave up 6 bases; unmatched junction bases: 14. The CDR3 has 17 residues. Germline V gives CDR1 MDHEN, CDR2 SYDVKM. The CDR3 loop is CASSLGGSSGSVDTQYF. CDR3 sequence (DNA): TGTGCCAGCAGTTTAGGCGGGTCTAGCGGTTCGGTTGATACGCAGTATTTT.

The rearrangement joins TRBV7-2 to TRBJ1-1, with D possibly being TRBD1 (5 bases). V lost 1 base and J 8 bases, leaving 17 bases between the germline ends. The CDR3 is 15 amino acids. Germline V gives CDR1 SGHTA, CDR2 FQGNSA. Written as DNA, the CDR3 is TGTGCCAGCAGCTTAGACCGCTGGCAGGGCCTAGAAGCTTTCTTT. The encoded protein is CASSLDRWQGLEAFF.

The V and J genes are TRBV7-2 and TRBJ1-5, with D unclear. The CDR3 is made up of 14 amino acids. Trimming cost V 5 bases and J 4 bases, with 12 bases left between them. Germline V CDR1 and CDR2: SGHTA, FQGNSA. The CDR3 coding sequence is TGTGCCAGCAGCCCTGCCTCTCCGAATCAGCCCCAGCATTTT. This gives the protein CASSPASPNQPQHF.

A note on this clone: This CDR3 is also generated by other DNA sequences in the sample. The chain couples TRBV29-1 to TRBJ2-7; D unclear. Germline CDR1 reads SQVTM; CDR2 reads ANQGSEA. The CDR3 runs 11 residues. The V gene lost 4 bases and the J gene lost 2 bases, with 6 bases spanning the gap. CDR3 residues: CSVGQTYEQYF. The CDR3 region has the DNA TGCAGCGTTGGCCAGACCTACGAGCAGTACTTC.

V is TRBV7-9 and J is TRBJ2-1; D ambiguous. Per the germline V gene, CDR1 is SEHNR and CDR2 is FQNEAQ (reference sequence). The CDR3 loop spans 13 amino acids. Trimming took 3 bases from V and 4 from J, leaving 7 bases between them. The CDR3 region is CASSLAEYNEQFF. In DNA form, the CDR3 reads TGTGCCAGCAGCTTGGCTGAGTACAATGAGCAGTTCTTC.

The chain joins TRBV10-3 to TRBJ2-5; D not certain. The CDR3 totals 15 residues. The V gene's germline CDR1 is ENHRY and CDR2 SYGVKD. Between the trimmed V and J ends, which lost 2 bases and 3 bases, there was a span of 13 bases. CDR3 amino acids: CAISEGLGNEETQYF. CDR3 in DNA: TGTGCCATCAGTGAGGGGCTGGGGAACGAAGAGACCCAGTACTTC.

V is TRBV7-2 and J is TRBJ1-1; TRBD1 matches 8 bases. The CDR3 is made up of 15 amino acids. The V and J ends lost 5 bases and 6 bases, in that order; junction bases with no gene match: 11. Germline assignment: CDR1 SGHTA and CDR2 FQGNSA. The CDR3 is CASSLGQGGYAEAFF. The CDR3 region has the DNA TGTGCCAGCAGCCTCGGACAGGGAGGTTATGCTGAAGCTTTCTTT.

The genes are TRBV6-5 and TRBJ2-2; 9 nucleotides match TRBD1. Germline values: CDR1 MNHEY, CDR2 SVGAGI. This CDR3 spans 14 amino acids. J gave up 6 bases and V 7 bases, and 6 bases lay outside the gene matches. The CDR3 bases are TGTGCCAGCACCAAAAACAGGGGGCCCGGGGAGCTGTTTTTT. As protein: CASTKNRGPGELFF.

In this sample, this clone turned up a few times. The CDR3: CATSRTASNQPQHF. The CDR3 bases are TGTGCCACCTCTAGGACGGCTAGCAATCAGCCCCAGCATTTT. The rearrangement joins TRBV7-2 to TRBJ1-5; D is unresolved. The germline V and J ends were trimmed by 10 bases and 0 bases, with 13 bases remaining between them. The length of the CDR3 is 14 residues. CDR1 is SGHTA and CDR2 is FQGNSA in the germline V gene. The full variable domain, in which reference TRBV7-2 and TRBJ1-5 provide the parts outside the CDR3, is GAGVSQSPSNKVTEKGKDVELRCDPISGHTALYWYRQSLGQGLEFLIYFQGNSAPDKSGLPSDRFSAERTGGSVSTLTIQRTQQEDSAVYLCATSRTASNQPQHFGDGTRLSIL.

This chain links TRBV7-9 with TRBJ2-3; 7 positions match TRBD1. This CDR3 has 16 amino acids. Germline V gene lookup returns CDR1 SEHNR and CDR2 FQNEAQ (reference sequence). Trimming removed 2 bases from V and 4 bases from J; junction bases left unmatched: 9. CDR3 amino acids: CASSLTGAYPPDTQYF. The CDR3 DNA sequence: TGTGCCAGCAGCTTAACAGGGGCTTACCCCCCAGATACGCAGTATTTT.

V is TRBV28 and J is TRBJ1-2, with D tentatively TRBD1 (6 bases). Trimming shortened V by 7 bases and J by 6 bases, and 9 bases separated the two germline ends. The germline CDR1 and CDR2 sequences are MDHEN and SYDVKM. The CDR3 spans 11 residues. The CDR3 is CASKGGNGYTF. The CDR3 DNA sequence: TGTGCCAGCAAAGGGGGAAATGGCTACACCTTC.